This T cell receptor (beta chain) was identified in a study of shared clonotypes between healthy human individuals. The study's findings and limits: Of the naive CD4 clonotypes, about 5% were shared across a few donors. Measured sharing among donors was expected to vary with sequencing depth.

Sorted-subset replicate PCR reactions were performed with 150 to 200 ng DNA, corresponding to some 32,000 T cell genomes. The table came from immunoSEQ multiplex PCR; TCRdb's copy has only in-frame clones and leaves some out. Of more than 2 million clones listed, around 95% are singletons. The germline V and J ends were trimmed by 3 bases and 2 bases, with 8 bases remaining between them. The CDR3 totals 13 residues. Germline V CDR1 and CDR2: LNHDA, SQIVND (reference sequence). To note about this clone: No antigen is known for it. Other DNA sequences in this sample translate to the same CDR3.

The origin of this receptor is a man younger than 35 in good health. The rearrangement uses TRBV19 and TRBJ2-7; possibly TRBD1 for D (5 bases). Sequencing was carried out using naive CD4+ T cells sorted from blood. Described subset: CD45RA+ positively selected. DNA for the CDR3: TGTGCCAGTAGTATCCAGGGCACCTACGAGCAGTACTTC. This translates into CASSIQGTYEQYF.